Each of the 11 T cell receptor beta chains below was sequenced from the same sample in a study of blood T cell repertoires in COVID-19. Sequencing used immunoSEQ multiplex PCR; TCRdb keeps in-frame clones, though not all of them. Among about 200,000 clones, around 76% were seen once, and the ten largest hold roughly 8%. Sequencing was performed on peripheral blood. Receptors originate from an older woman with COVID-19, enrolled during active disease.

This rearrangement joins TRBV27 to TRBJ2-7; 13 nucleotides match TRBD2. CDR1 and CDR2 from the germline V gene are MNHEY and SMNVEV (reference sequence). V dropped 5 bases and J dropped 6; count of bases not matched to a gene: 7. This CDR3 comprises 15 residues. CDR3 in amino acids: CASSAGLAGASEQYV. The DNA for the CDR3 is TGTGCCAGCAGTGCCGGACTAGCGGGGGCCAGCGAGCAGTACGTC.

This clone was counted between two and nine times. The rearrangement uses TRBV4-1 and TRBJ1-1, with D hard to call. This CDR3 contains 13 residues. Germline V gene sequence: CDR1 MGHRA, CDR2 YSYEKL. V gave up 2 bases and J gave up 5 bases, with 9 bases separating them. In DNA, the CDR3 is TGCGCCAGCAGCCAAATGGGGAGGACTGAAGCTTTCTTT. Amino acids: CASSQMGRTEAFF.

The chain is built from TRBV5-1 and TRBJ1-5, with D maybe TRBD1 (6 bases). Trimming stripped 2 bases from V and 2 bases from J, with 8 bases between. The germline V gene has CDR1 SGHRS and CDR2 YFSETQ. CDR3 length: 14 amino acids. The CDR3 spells CASSFEGGNQPQHF. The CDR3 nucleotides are TGCGCCAGCAGCTTTGAGGGGGGCAATCAGCCCCAGCATTTT. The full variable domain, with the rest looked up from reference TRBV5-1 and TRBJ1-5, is KAGVTQTPRYLIKTRGQQVTLSCSPISGHRSVSWYQQTPGQGLQFLFEYFSETQRNKGNFPGRFSGRQFSNSRSEMNVSTLELGDSALYLCASSFEGGNQPQHFGDGTRLSIL.

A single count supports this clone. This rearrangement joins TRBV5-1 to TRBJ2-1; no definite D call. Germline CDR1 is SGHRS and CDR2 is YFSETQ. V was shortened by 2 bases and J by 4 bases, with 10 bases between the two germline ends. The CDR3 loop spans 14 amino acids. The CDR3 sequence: CASSFSLEYNEQFF. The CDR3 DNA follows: TGCGCCAGCAGCTTTAGCCTAGAGTACAATGAGCAGTTCTTC.

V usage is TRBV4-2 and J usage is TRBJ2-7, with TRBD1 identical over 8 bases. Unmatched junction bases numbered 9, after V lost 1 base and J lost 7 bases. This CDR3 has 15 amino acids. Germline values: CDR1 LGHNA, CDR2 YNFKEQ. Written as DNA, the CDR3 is TGTGCCAGCAGCCAAGGGACAGGGAGGAGGGAAGAGCAGTACTTC. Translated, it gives CASSQGTGRREEQYF.

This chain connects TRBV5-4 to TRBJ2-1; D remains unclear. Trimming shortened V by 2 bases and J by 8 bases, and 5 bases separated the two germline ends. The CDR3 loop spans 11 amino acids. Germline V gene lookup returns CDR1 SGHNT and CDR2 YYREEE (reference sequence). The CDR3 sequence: CASSLLDEQFF. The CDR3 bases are TGTGCCAGCAGCTTACTCGATGAGCAGTTCTTC. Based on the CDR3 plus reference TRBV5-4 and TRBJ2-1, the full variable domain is ETGVTQSPTHLIKTRGQQVTLRCSSQSGHNTVSWYQQALGQGPQFIFQYYREEENGRGNFPPRFSGLQFPNYSSELNVNALELDDSALYLCASSLLDEQFFGPGTRLTVL.

The DNA of the CDR3 is TGTGCCAGCAGTTTCGAGGCGGCAGGACTAGCCAAAAACATTCAGTACTTC. This translates into CASSFEAAGLAKNIQYF. The chain uses TRBV28 and TRBJ2-4; D is perhaps TRBD2 (5 bases). The CDR3 consists of 17 residues. From germline, CDR1 is MDHEN and CDR2 SYDVKM. The V end lost 3 bases, the J end lost 0 bases, and 15 bases lay between the germline ends.

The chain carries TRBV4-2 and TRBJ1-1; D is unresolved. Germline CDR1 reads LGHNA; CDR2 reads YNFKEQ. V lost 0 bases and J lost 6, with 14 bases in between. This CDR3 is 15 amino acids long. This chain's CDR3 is CASSQESQEASEAFF. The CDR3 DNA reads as TGTGCCAGCAGCCAAGAAAGTCAGGAAGCCTCTGAAGCTTTCTTT.

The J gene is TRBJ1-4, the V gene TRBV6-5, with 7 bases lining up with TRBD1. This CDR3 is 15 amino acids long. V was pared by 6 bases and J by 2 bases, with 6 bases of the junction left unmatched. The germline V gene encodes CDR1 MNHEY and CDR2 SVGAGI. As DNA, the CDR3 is TGTGCCAGCAGCGGGACAGTTGCCACTAATGAAAAACTGTTTTTT. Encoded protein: CASSGTVATNEKLFF.

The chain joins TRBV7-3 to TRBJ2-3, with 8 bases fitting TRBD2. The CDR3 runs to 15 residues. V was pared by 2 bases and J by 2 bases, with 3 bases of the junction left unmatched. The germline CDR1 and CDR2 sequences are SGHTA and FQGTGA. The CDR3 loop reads CASSLFGLATDTQYF. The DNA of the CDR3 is TGTGCCAGCAGCTTATTCGGACTAGCCACAGATACGCAGTATTTT.

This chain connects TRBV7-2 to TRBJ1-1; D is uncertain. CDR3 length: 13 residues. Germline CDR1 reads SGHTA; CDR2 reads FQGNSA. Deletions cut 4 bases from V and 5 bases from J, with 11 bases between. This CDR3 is CASSSVGGTEAFF. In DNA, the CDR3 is TGTGCCAGCAGCTCCGTAGGAGGGACTGAAGCTTTCTTT.